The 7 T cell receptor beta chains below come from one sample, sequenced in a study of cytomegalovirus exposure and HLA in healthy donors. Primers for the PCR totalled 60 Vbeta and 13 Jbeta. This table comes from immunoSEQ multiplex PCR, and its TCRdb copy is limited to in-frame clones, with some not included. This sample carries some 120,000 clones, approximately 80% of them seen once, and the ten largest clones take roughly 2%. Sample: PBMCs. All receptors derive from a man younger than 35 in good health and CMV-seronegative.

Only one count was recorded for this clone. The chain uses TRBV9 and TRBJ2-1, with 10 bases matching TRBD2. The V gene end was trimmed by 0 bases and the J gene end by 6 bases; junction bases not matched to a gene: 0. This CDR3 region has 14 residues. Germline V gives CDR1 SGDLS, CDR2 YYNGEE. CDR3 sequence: CASSVGTSGNEQFF. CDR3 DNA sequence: TGTGCCAGCAGCGTAGGGACTAGCGGCAATGAGCAGTTCTTC.

The CDR3 DNA reads TGTGCCAGCAGTCCTCGCCTCCCGCAGGGGAGATGGGAGACCCAGTACTTC. This gives the protein CASSPRLPQGRWETQYF. The chain has TRBV27 and TRBJ2-5, with D tentatively TRBD1 (6 bases). The CDR3 contains 17 residues. Germline CDR1 MNHEY, CDR2 SMNVEV (reference sequence). V dropped 5 bases and J dropped 5 bases, with 24 bases sitting between them.

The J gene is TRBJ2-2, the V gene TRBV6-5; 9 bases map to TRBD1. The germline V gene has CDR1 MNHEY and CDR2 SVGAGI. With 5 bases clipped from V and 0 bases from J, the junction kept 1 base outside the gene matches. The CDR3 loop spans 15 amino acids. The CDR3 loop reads CASSGDRANTGELFF. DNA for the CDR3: TGTGCCAGCAGTGGGGACAGGGCGAACACCGGGGAGCTGTTTTTT.

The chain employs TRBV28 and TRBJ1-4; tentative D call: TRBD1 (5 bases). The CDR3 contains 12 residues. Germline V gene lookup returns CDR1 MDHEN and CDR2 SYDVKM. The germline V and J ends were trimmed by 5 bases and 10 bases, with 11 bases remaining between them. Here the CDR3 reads CASSSRVGKLFF. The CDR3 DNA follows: TGTGCCAGCAGTAGCAGGGTGGGAAAACTGTTTTTT.

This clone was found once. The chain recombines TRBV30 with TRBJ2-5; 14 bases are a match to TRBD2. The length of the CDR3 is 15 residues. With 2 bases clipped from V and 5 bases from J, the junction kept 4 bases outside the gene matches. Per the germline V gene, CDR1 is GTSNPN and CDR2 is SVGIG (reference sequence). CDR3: CAWSRGLAGAETQYF. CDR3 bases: TGTGCCTGGAGTAGGGGACTAGCGGGAGCCGAGACCCAGTACTTC.

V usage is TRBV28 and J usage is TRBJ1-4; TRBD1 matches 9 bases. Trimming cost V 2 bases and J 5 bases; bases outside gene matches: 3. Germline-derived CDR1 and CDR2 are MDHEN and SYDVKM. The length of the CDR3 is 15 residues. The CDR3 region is CASSLGQGWNEKLFF. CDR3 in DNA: TGTGCCAGCAGTTTAGGACAGGGGTGGAATGAAAAACTGTTTTTT.

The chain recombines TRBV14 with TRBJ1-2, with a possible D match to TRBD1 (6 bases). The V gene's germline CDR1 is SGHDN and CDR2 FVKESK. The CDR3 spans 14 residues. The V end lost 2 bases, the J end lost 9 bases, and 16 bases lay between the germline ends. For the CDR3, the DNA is TGTGCCAGCAGCCAACTCGGCCAGGGGAGAAGCTACACCTTC. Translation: CASSQLGQGRSYTF.